This T cell receptor beta chain was recorded in a study of memory CD4+ T cells and cytomegalovirus serostatus. Overall study context: This sample comes from healthy Belgian adults, about 10 CMV seropositive, some 22 seronegative.

Single viable CD3+CD4+CD8-CD45RO+ cells were sorted as the memory CD4+ T cells. Looked up from germline, CDR1 is LGHNA and CDR2 is YNFKEQ. The CDR3 length is 18 residues. Unmatched junction bases numbered 9, after V lost 0 bases and J lost 1 base. Sequenced by immunoSEQ multiplex PCR; TCRdb stores in-frame clones only, minus some. The sample contains roughly 56,000 clones, about four fifths of which appear only once. The origin of this receptor is an adult in good health and CMV-seronegative. V is TRBV4-2 and J is TRBJ2-5; TRBD1 matches 9 bases. The sequencing sample was made of memory CD4+ T cells from blood. The CDR3 bases are TGTGCCAGCAGCCAAGAAGGGACAGGGAGAGCCCCCCAAGAGACCCAGTACTTC. Amino acid sequence: CASSQEGTGRAPQETQYF.